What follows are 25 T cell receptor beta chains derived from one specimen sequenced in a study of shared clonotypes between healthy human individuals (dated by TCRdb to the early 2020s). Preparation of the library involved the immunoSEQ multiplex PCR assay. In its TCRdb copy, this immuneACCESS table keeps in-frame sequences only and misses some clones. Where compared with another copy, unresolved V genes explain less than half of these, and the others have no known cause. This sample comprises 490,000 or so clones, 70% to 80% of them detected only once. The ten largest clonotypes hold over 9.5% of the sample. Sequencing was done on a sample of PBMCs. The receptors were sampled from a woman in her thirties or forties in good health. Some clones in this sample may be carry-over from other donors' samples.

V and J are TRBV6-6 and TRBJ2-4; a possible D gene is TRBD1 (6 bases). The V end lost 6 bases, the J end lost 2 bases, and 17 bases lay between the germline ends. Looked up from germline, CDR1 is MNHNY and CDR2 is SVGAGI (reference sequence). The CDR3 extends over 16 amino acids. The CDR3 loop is CASRPGQLHTKNIQYF. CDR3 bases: TGTGCCAGCAGACCCGGACAGCTCCACACCAAAAACATTCAGTACTTC.

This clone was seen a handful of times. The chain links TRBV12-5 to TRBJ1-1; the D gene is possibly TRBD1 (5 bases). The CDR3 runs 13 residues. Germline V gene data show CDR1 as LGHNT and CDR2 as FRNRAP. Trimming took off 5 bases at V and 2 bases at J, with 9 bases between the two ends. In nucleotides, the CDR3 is TGTGCTAGTGGTCCGGACACCAACACTGAAGCTTTCTTT. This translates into CASGPDTNTEAFF.

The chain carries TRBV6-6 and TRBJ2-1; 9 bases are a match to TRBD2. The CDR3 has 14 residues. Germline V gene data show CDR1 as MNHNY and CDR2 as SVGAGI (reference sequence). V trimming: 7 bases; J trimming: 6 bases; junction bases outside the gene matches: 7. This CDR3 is CASTSGLASNEQFF. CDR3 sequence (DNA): TGTGCCAGCACCTCAGGACTAGCGTCCAATGAGCAGTTCTTC.

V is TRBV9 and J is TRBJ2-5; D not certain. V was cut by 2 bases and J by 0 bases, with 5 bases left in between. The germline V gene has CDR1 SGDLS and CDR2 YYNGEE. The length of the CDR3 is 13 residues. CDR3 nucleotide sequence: TGTGCCAGCAGCGTCGGGTACCAAGAGACCCAGTACTTC. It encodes CASSVGYQETQYF.

CDR3 sequence: CANAPGQGVDGYTF. The CDR3 nucleotides read TGTGCCAACGCACCCGGACAGGGTGTTGATGGCTACACCTTC. The rearrangement uses TRBV6-6 and TRBJ1-2; TRBD1 matches 8 bases. The V and J ends lost 10 bases and 6 bases, in that order; junction bases with no gene match: 13. The CDR3 is 14 residues long. Germline V gene data show CDR1 as MNHNY and CDR2 as SVGAGI (reference sequence).

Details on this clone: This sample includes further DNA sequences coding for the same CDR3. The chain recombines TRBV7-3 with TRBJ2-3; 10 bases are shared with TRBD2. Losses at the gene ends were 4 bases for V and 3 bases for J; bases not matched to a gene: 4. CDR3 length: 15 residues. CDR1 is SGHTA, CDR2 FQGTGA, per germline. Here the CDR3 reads CASSSSGSRTDTQYF. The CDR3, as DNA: TGTGCCAGCAGCTCTAGCGGGAGCAGAACAGATACGCAGTATTTT.

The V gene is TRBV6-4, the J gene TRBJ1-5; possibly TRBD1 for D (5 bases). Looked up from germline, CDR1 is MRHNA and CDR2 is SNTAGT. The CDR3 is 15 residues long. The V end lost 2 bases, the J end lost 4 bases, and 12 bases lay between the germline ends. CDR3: CASSDNPGSNQPQHF. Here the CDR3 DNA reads TGTGCCAGCAGTGACAATCCAGGGTCTAATCAGCCCCAGCATTTT.

CDR3 DNA: TGTGCCACCAGCAGAGATCTGCCCAGGGGTTGGGCCGGGGAGCTGTTTTTT. It encodes CATSRDLPRGWAGELFF. The V gene is TRBV15, the J gene TRBJ2-2; D is perhaps TRBD1 (6 bases). CDR3 length: 17 amino acids. Per germline, CDR1 LNHNV and CDR2 YYDKDF (reference sequence). Trimming shortened V by 0 bases and J by 6 bases, and 17 bases separated the two germline ends.

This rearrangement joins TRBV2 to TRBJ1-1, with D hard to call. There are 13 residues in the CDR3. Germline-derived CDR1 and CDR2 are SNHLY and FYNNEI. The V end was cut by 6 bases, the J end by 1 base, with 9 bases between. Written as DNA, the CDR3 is TGTGCCAGCAGCTTTCAAGAGAACACTGAAGCTTTCTTT. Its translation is CASSFQENTEAFF.

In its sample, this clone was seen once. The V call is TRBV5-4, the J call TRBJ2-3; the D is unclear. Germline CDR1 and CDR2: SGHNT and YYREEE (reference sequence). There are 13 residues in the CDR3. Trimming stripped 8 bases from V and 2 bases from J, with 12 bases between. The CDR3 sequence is CASAPLNTDTQYF. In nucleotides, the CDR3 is TGTGCCAGTGCCCCTCTAAACACAGATACGCAGTATTTT.

The CDR3 sequence is CASSLTTDGTSGNTIYF. CDR3 nucleotides: TGTGCCAGCAGCCTAACTACGGACGGGACATCTGGAAACACCATATATTTT. The chain couples TRBV28 to TRBJ1-3; the D gene is possibly TRBD1 (6 bases). Trimming took off 6 bases at V and 1 base at J, with 19 bases between the two ends. Germline V lookup: CDR1 MDHEN, CDR2 SYDVKM. This CDR3 region has 17 residues.

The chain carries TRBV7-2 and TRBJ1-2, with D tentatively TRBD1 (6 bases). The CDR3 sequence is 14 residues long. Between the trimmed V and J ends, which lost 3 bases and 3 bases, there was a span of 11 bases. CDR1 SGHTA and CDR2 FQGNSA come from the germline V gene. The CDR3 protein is CASSLGAMDYGYTF. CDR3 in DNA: TGTGCCAGCAGCTTGGGGGCCATGGACTATGGCTACACCTTC.

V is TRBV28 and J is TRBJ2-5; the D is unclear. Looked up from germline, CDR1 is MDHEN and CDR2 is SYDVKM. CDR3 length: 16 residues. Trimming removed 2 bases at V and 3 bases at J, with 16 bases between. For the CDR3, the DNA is TGTGCCAGCAGTTTAAACCTAAGGGCGAAGGAAGAGACCCAGTACTTC. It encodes CASSLNLRAKEETQYF.

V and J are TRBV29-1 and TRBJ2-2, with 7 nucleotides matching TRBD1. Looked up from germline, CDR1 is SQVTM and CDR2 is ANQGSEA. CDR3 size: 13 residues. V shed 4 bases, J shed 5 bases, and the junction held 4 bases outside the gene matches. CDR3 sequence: CSVGDSLTGELFF. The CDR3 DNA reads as TGCAGCGTTGGGGACAGCTTAACCGGGGAGCTGTTTTTT.

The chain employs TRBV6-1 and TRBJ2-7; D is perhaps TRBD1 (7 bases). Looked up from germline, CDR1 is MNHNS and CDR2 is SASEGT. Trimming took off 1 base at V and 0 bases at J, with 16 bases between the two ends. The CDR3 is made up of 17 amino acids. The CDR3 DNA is TGTGCCAGCAGTGAAGAAGGAGGGGGCACAAGCTCCTACGAGCAGTACTTC. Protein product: CASSEEGGGTSSYEQYF.

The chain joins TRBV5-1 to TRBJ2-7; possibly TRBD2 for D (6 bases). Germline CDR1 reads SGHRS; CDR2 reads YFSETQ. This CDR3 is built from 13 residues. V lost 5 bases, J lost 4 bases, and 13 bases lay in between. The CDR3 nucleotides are TGCGCCAGCAGGGTCGGGAGAGAATACGAGCAGTACTTC. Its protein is CASRVGREYEQYF.

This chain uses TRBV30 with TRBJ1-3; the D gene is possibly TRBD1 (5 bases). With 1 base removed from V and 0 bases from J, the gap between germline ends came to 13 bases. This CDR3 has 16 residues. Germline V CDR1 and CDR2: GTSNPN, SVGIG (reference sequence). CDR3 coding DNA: TGTGCCTGGAGTGACAGGTCTAGGGTCTCTGGAAACACCATATATTTT. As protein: CAWSDRSRVSGNTIYF.

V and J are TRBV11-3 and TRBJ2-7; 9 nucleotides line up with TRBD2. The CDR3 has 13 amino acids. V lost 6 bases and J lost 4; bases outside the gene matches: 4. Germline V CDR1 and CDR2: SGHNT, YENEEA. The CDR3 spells CASRLSGRYEQYF. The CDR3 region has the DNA TGTGCCAGCAGGTTGAGCGGGAGGTACGAGCAGTACTTC. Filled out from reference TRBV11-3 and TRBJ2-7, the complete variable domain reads EAGVVQSPRYKIIEKKQPVAFWCNPISGHNTLYWYLQNLGQGPELLIRYENEEAVDDSQLPKDRFSAERLKGVDSTLKIQPAELGDSAVYLCASRLSGRYEQYFGPGTRLTVT.

CDR3 nucleotide sequence: TGTGCCAGCAGTCGCCCGGGACATGGAGAGACCCAGTACTTC. Its protein product is CASSRPGHGETQYF. The chain combines TRBV25-1 with TRBJ2-5, with D tentatively TRBD1 (6 bases). CDR1 is MGHDK and CDR2 is SYGVNS in the germline V gene. The CDR3 is 14 amino acids. V was pared by 5 bases and J by 4 bases, with 14 bases between.

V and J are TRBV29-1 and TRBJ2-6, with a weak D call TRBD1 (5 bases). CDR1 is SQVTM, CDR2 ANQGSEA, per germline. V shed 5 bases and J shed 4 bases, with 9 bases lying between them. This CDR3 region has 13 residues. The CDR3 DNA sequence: TGCAGCGTTCAGGGTTCCGGGGCCAACGTCCTGACTTTC. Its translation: CSVQGSGANVLTF.

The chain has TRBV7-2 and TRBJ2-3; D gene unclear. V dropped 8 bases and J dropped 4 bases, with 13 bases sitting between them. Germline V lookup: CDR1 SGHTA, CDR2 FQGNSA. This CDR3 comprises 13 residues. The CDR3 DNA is TGTGCCAGCTCTCGGGCGGCCTCAGATACGCAGTATTTT. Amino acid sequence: CASSRAASDTQYF.

The DNA for the CDR3 is TGTGCCAGCAGCAAGGACAGGATCAATGAGCAGTTCTTC. Translation gives CASSKDRINEQFF. The J gene is TRBJ2-1, the V gene TRBV7-2, with 7 bases fitting TRBD1. With V trimmed by 5 bases and J by 6 bases, 4 bases remained unmatched. The CDR3 extends over 13 amino acids. Germline V gene sequence: CDR1 SGHTA, CDR2 FQGNSA. Drawing the rest from reference TRBV7-2 and TRBJ2-1, the complete variable domain is GAGVSQSPSNKVTEKGKDVELRCDPISGHTALYWYRQSLGQGLEFLIYFQGNSAPDKSGLPSDRFSAERTGGSVSTLTIQRTQQEDSAVYLCASSKDRINEQFFGPGTRLTVL.

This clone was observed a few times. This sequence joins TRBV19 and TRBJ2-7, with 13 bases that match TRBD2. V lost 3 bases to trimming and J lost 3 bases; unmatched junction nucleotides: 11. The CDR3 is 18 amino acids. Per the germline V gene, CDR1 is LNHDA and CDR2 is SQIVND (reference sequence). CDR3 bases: TGTGCCAGTAGTATGGTACTAGCGGGAGGGCCCCTCTTCTACGAGCAGTACTTC. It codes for CASSMVLAGGPLFYEQYF.

CDR3 sequence (DNA): TGTGCCAGCAGCTTAGGGGGACCTTCACCCCTTGAAGCTTTCTTT. It specifies CASSLGGPSPLEAFF. The chain uses TRBV7-9 and TRBJ1-1; possible D gene TRBD1, 5 bases. V was cut by 1 base and J by 7 bases, with 16 bases left in between. CDR1 and CDR2 from the germline V gene are SEHNR and FQNEAQ (reference sequence). This CDR3 region has 15 residues.

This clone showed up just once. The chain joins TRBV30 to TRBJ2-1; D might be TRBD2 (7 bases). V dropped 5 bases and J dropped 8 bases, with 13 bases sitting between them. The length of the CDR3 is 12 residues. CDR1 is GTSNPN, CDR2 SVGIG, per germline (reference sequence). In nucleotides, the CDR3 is TGTGCCTGGTCGAGGGGGGGGTATGAGCAGTTCTTC. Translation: CAWSRGGYEQFF.